The sequence of this T cell receptor beta chain was determined in a study of T cell responses to AZD1222 COVID-19 vaccine. Study-level results: Nearly half of spike-specific TCRs reportedly target variant regions that are unmutated in the B.1.351 and B.1.1.7 variants. No day 14 peak samples; only post-peak repertoires were characterized. Mostly white British, mostly female donors; authors suggested clonal diversity may be underestimated.

For this clone: Its specificity is not known.

Trimming removed 3 bases from V and 4 bases from J, with 9 bases in between. Germline V gene sequence: CDR1 WNHNN, CDR2 SYGVQD (reference sequence). CDR3 size: 14 residues. Sequencing used immunoSEQ multiplex PCR; TCRdb keeps in-frame clones, though not all of them. The sample records roughly 140,000 clones, more than 85% being singletons. J is TRBJ2-2 and V is TRBV10-1; no clear D gene. This TCR derives from an adult who received the AZD1222 COVID-19 vaccine. This specimen was peripheral blood, taken 28 days after the second AZD1222 dose. As DNA, the CDR3 is TGCGCCAGCAGTGAACAGCTGGTCACCGGGGAGCTGTTTTTT. It encodes CASSEQLVTGELFF.